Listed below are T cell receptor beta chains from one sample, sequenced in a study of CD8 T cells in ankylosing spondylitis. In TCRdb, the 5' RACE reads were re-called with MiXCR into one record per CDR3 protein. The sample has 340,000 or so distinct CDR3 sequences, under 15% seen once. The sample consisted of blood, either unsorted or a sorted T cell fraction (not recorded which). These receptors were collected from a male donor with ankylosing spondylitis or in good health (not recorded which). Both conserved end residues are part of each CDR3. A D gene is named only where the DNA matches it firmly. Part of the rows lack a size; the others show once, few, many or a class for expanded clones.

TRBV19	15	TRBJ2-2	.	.	TGTGCCAGTACCAGGACAGACCATCTCACCGGGGAGCTGTTTTTT	CASTRTDHLTGELFF
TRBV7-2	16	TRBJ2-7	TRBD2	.	TGTGCCAGCAGCTTACTGGGATGGGGGGGGAGCTACGAGCAGTACTTC	CASSLLGWGGSYEQYF
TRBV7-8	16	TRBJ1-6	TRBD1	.	TGTGCCAGCAGCTTAAGGGTGGGACAGGGAAGTTCACCCCTCCACTTT	CASSLRVGQGSSPLHF
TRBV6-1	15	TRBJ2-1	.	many	TGTGCCAGCAGGCCTTTTAGCGAGTTATACAATGAGCAGTTCTTC	CASRPFSELYNEQFF
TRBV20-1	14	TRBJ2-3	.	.	TGCAGTGCTAGAGATCCCCAGGGAGCAGATACGCAGTATTTT	CSARDPQGADTQYF
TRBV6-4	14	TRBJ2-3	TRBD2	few	TGTGCCAGCAGTGTTAGCGGGGGCACAGATACGCAGTATTTT	CASSVSGGTDTQYF
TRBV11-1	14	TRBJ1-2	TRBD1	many	TGTGCCAGCAGCCAAACAGGGGTTCGCTATGGCTACACCTTC	CASSQTGVRYGYTF
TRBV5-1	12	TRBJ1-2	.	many	TGCGCCAGCAGGCTGGCCGCAGATGGCTACACCTTC	CASRLAADGYTF
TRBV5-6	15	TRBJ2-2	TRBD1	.	TGTGCCAGCAGCTCGGGGACAGGGCGATCCGGGGAGCTGTTTTTT	CASSSGTGRSGELFF
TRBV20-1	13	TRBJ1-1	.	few	TGCAGTGCTAGAGGGCAGGAGGGCACTGAAGCTTTCTTT	CSARGQEGTEAFF
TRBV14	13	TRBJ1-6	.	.	TGTGCCAGCAGCCAAGAGAAGGGACGAGCCCTCCACTTT	CASSQEKGRALHF
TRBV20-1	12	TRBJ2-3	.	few	TGCAGTGCCGGGGGTTCTGGAGATACGCAGTATTTT	CSAGGSGDTQYF
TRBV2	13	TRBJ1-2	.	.	TGTGCCAGCAGTGAAAGGGGGAAATATGGCTACACCTTC	CASSERGKYGYTF
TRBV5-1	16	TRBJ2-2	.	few	TGCGCCAGCAGCCCAAGCCCTACCCGGAACACCGGGGAGCTGTTTTTT	CASSPSPTRNTGELFF
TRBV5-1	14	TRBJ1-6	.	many	TGCGCCAGCAGCTTGGAGACACATAATTCACCCCTCCACTTT	CASSLETHNSPLHF
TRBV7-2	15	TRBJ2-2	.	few	TGTGCCAGCAGCCCCGCGGTAGGGATTACCGGGGAGCTGTTTTTT	CASSPAVGITGELFF
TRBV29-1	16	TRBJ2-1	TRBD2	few	TGCAGCGTTGATCGTCCCGGACTAGCGGGGGGAAATGAGCAGTTCTTC	CSVDRPGLAGGNEQFF
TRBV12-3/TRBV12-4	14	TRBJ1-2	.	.	TGTGCCAGCAGTTTTGATTCCCGGACGTATGGCTACACCTTC	CASSFDSRTYGYTF
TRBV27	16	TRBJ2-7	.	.	TGTGCCAGCAGCCGGACTTCGGCAGCAGTCTCCTACGAGCAGTACTTC	CASSRTSAAVSYEQYF
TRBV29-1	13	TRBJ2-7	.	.	TGCAGCGTTGAAGATCGGGGGGCCCGGGTTCCGTACTTC	CSVEDRGARVPYF
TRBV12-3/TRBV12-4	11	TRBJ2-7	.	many	TGTGCCAGCATGACCCGAGACCAGCAGTACTTC	CASMTRDQQYF
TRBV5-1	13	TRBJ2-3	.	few	TGCGCCAGCTCAACCCGGAGCGCAGATACGCAGTATTTT	CASSTRSADTQYF
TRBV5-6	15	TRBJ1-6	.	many	TGTGCCAGCAGCTACGCGACAGAGTCTAATTCACCCCTCCACTTT	CASSYATESNSPLHF
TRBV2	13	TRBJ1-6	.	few	TGTGCCAGCAGTGACAGGGGAGATTCACCCCTCCACTTT	CASSDRGDSPLHF
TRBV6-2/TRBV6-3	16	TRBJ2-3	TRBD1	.	TGTGCCAGCAGCTCCCAAGGGGGCGGCAGCACAGATACGCAGTATTTT	CASSSQGGGSTDTQYF
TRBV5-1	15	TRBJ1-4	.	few	TGCGCCAGCAGGACGGGAGGAGGGAACACCGAAAAACTGTTTTTT	CASRTGGGNTEKLFF
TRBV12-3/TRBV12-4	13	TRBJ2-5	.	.	TGTGCCAGCAGTGTAAAGAGTCTGGAGACCCAGTACTTC	CASSVKSLETQYF
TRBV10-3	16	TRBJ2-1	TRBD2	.	TGTGCCATCAGTGAGTCTACCGGGAGGAGGGACAATGAGCAGTTCTTC	CAISESTGRRDNEQFF
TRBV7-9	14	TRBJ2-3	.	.	TGTGCCAGCAGCTTAGGCAACCCCACAGATACGCAGTATTTT	CASSLGNPTDTQYF
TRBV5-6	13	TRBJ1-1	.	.	TGTGCCAGCAGCTTGTCAGTGCAGGGTGAAGCTTTCTTT	CASSLSVQGEAFF
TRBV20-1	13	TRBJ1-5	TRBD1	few	TGCAGTGCTAGAGGGACAGGGAATCAGCCCCAGCATTTT	CSARGTGNQPQHF
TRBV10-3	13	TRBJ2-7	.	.	TGTGCCATCGCCGGGAGCAGCTCCTACGAGCAGTACTTC	CAIAGSSSYEQYF
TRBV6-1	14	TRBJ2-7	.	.	TGTGCCAGCAGACGGACAGTGGACTCCAACGAGCAGTACTTC	CASRRTVDSNEQYF
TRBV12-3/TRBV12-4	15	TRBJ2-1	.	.	TGTGCCAGCAGTCCTCCGAGGGTAACTAGCCCCAGAGAGTTCTTC	CASSPPRVTSPREFF
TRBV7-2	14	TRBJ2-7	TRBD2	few	TGTGCCAGCAGCCGAGCGGGGCCCTCCTACGAGCAGTACTTC	CASSRAGPSYEQYF
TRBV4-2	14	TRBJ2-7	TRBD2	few	TGTGCCAGCAGCCCACCTCAGGCAGCGGGAGGGCAGTACTTC	CASSPPQAAGGQYF
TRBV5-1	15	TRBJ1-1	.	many	TGCGCCAGCAGCAGCCGGACCGACAGAGGGGTTGAAGCTTTCTTT	CASSSRTDRGVEAFF
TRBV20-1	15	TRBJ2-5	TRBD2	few	TGCAGTGCTAGAGTCGGGGGGACTGTCGGGGAGACCCAGTACTTC	CSARVGGTVGETQYF
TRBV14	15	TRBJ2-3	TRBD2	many	TGTGCCAGCAGTCTTGGGACTAGCATCGCAGATACGCAGTATTTT	CASSLGTSIADTQYF
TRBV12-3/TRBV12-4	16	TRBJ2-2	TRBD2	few	TGTGCCAGCAGTCGGGACCGGGGGGGCCCAATTGGGGAGCTGTTTTTT	CASSRDRGGPIGELFF
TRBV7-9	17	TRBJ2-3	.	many	TGTGCCAGCAGCTTTAATCACGGCGGACTTAGCACAGATACGCAGTATTTT	CASSFNHGGLSTDTQYF
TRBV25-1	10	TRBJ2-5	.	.	TGTGACAGCAGCAAAGAGACCCAGTACTTC	CDSSKETQYF
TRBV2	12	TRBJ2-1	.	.	TGTGCCAGCAGTGACTCGCTCGGTGAGCAGTTCTTC	CASSDSLGEQFF
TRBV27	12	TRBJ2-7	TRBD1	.	TGTGCCACCAGAACAGGGGAACGCGAGCAGTACTTC	CATRTGEREQYF
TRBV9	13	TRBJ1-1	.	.	TGTGCCAGCAGCCCCACTGGACAGAATGAAGCTTTCTTT	CASSPTGQNEAFF
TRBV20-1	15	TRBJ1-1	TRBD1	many	TGCAGTGCGAGGACAGGGGGAGCCATGAACACTGAAGCTTTCTTT	CSARTGGAMNTEAFF
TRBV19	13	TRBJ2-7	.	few	TGTGCCAGTAGTATAGATCGAAGTTACGAGCAGTACTTC	CASSIDRSYEQYF
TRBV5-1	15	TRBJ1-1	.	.	TGCGCCAGCAGCCCATGGATGGGACTGAACACTGAAGCTTTCTTT	CASSPWMGLNTEAFF
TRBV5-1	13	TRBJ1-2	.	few	TGCGCCAGCAGCCCTGTTAATCACTATGGCTACACCTTC	CASSPVNHYGYTF
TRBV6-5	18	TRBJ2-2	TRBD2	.	TGTGCCAGCAGTAACCCGGGACTAGCGGGAAGCGGCACCGGGGAGCTGTTTTTT	CASSNPGLAGSGTGELFF
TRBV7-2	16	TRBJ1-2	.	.	TGTGCCAGCAGCTTATCCCGGGCCTCGAACATCTATGGCTACACCTTC	CASSLSRASNIYGYTF
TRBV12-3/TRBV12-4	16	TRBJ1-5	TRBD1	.	TGTGCCAGCAGTCCTAGACAGGGAAGGAGCAATCAGCCCCAGCATTTT	CASSPRQGRSNQPQHF
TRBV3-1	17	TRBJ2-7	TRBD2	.	TGCGCCAGCAGCTTATTTTTGACTAGCGGCAGCTCCTACGAGCAGTACTTC	CASSLFLTSGSSYEQYF
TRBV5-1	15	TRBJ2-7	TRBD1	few	TGCGCCAGCAGCTTGGTGGGGCAGGGGGCCTACGAGCAGTACTTC	CASSLVGQGAYEQYF
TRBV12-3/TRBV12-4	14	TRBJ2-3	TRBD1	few	TGTGCCAGCAGCCCCCAGGGGGCCACAGATACGCAGTATTTT	CASSPQGATDTQYF